This TCR beta chain was captured in a study of PD-1 blockade in classical Hodgkin lymphoma. Study conclusions and caveats: Patients who responded completely had about the same baseline diversity as newly diagnosed patients.

CDR3 length equals 14 residues. The germline V and J ends were trimmed by 3 bases and 7 bases, with 13 bases remaining between them. The germline gives CDR1 MGHDK, CDR2 SYGVNS. As to this clone: Its matching antigen is unknown.

Profiled with immunoSEQ multiplex PCR; TCRdb holds only in-frame clones, not every one. The data contain fewer than 80,000 clones, 71% of them singletons. Each patient's relapse followed autologous stem cell transplantation, and brentuximab vedotin exposure varied. Classifying best responses yielded complete response, partial response or progressive disease. The TCR was taken from a human donor with classical Hodgkin lymphoma. Sequencing was performed on peripheral blood mononuclear cells (PBMCs), taken before the second cycle of nivolumab. The V and J genes are TRBV25-1 and TRBJ2-1, with D unclear. CDR3 sequence (DNA): TGTGCCAGCAGTGAGGCCGGCCTCCGTAATGAGCAGTTCTTC. Translation: CASSEAGLRNEQFF.